This T cell receptor (beta chain) emerged from a study of a mutant IDH1 vaccine in newly diagnosed glioma. Study summary: Antecedent treatment encompassed radiotherapy, temozolomide, or their combination; the majority received both. General study results and limits: The vaccine induced immune responses, and these occurred in approximately 94% of patients. Pseudoprogression seemed unlinked to shifts in top peripheral T cell clonotypes.

This clone is a singleton in its sample. Its antigen is unidentified. As to time point: baseline, week 1 (first vaccination visit). Treatment: pre-vaccination baseline after standard-of-care therapy. Astrocytomas found in donors were new, WHO grade 3 or 4, IDH1-mutant and ATRX-lost. Generated by immunoSEQ multiplex PCR, the TCRdb table keeps only in-frame clones and is missing some. The sample yields about 34,000 clones, 80% to 85% seen once. The CDR3 has 16 residues. Germline-derived CDR1 and CDR2 are LNHNV and YYDKDF (reference sequence). Losses at the gene ends were 3 bases for V and 0 bases for J; bases not matched to a gene: 4.

The sequence was obtained from a man aged 50-60 years with glioma. Some clones in this sample may be carry-over from other donors' samples. This specimen consisted of peripheral blood mononuclear cells (PBMCs), obtained from a glioma patient treated with radiotherapy, temozolomide or both. The chain joins TRBV15 to TRBJ2-7; 11 bases line up with TRBD2. The CDR3 coding sequence is TGTGCCACCAGCAGGGTTAGCGGGAGGGCCTCCTACGAGCAGTACTTC. It yields the protein CATSRVSGRASYEQYF.